This T cell receptor beta chain was documented in a study of blood T cell repertoires in COVID-19. Whole-study context: The United States, Italy and Spain were the sources of the acute and convalescent COVID-19 samples.

Ages ranged from 18 to 89 years, with residence in about 23 US areas. Recovered participants had two consecutive negative NP/OP PCR tests, healthcare professional clearance, or symptom resolution. Authors' methods: Estimated nucleated cell counts came from reference gene primer amplification. Clones were sequenced by immunoSEQ multiplex PCR, and TCRdb holds only the in-frame ones, with some missing. D and trimming come from the DNA, and the V and J calls and clone size come from that table. There are more than 200,000 clones in the sample; roughly 91% occur only once, and 4.1% lies in the top ten. V was pared by 1 base and J by 3 bases, with 12 bases of the junction left unmatched. There are 18 residues in the CDR3. CDR1 is MGHRA and CDR2 is YSYEKL in the germline V gene.

The sample consisted of PBMCs or T cells enriched from blood (not recorded which). V and J are TRBV4-1 and TRBJ2-7; TRBD1 matches 10 bases. The sequence came from a woman in her thirties who had recovered from COVID-19. CDR3 in DNA: TGCGCCAGCAGCCAAGGGATCCCTTTGACAGGGGGCAACTACGAGCAGTACTTC. As protein: CASSQGIPLTGGNYEQYF.